This T cell receptor (beta chain) is drawn from a study of radiation and T cells in renal cell carcinoma. Study-level results: Top tumor clonotypes rose in blood 2 weeks post-radiation, then contracted.

As to this clone: Its antigen remains unknown.

Data came from immunoSEQ multiplex PCR; TCRdb stores just in-frame clones and leaves some out. The profile shows some 150,000 clones, around four fifths of them singletons. Stated time point: baseline pretreatment blood. This sample's treatment: 15 Gy SBRT to primary tumor, nephrectomy 4 weeks later. Clear cell pathology was present in this patient's renal cell carcinoma. The germline CDR1 and CDR2 sequences are SQVTM and ANQGSEA. This CDR3 contains 11 residues. V was clipped by 1 base and J by 6 bases, with 7 bases between them. The chain combines TRBV29-1 with TRBJ2-7; no firm D call. This TCR came from a woman in her 50s with renal cell carcinoma. The source material was blood, sampled from a patient whose treatment included radiotherapy and nephrectomy. CDR3 residues: CSVEGWGEQYF. CDR3 DNA: TGCAGCGTTGAAGGGTGGGGCGAGCAGTACTTC.